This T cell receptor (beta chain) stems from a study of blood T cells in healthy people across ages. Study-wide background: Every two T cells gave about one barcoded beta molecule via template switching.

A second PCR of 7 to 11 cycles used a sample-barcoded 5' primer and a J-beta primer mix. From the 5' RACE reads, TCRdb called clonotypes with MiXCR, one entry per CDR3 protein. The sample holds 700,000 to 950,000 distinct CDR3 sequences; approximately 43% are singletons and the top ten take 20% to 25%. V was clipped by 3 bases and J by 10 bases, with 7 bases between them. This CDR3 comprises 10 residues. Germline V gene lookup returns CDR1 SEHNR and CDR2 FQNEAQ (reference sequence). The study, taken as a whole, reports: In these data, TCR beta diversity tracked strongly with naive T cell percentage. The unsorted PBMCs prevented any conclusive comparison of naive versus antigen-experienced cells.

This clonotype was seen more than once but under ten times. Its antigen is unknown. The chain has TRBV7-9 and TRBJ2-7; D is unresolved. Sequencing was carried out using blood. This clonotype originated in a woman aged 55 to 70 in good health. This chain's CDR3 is CASSFEAQYF. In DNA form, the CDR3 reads TGTGCCAGCAGCTTCGAGGCCCAGTACTTC.